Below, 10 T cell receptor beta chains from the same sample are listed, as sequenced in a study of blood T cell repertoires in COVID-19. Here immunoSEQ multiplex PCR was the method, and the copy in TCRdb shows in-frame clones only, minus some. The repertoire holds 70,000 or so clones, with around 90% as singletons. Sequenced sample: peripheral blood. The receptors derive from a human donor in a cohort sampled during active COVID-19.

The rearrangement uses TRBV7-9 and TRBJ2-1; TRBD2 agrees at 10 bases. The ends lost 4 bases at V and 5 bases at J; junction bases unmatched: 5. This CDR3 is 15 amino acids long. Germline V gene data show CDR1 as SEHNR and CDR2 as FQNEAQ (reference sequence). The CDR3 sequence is CASSYRTSGHNEQFF. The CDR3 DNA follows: TGTGCCAGCAGCTACAGGACTAGCGGACACAATGAGCAGTTCTTC.

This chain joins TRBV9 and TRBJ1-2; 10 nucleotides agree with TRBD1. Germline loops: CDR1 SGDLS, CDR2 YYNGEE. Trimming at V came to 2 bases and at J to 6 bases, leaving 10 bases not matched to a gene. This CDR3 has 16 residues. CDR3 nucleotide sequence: TGTGCCAGCAGCGTGGACAGGGGGTTGGCTGGCGATGGCTACACCTTC. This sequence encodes CASSVDRGLAGDGYTF. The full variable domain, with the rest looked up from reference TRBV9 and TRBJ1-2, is DSGVTQTPKHLITATGQRVTLRCSPRSGDLSVYWYQQSLDQGLQFLIQYYNGEERAKGNILERFSAQQFPDLHSELNLSSLELGDSALYFCASSVDRGLAGDGYTFGSGTRLTVV.

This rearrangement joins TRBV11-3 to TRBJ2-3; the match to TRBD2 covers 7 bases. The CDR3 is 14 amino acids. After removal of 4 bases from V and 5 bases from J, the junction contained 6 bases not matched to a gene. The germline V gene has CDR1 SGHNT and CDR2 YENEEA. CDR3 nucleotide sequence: TGTGCCAGCAGCTCGGCTGGGGGGGGAGATACGCAGTATTTT. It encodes CASSSAGGGDTQYF.

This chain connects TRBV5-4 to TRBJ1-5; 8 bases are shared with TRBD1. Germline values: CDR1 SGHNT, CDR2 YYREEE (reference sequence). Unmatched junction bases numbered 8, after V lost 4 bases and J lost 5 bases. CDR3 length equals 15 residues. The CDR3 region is CASSLGQGGDQPQHF. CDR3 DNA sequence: TGTGCCAGCAGCCTCGGACAGGGTGGGGATCAGCCCCAGCATTTT.

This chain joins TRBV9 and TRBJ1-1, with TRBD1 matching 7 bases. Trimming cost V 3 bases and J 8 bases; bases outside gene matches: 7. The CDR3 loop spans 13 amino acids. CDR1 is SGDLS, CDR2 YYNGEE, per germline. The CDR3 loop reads CASSANGQEEAFF. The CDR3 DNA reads TGTGCCAGCAGCGCCAACGGACAGGAAGAAGCTTTCTTT.

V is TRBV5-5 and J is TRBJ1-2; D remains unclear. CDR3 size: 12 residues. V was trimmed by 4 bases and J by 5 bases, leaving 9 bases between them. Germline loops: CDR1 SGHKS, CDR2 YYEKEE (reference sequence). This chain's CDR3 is CASSVPEYGYTF. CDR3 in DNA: TGTGCCAGCAGCGTCCCGGAGTATGGCTACACCTTC.

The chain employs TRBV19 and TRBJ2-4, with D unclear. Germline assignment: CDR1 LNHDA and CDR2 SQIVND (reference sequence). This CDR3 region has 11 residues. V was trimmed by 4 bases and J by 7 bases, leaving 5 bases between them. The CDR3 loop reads CASSTPNIQYF. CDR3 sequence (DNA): TGTGCCAGTAGTACCCCGAACATTCAGTACTTC.

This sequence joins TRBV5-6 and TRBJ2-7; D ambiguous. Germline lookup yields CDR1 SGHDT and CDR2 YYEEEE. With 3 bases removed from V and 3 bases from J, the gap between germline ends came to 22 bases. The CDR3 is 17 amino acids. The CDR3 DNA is TGTGCCAGCAGCTCGTCTCCTCCGGGTCCCATTAGCTACGAGCAGTACTTC. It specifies CASSSSPPGPISYEQYF.

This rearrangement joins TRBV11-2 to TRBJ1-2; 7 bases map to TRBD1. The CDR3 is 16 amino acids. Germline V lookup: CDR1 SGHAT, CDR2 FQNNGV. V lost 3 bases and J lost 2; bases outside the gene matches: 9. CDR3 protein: CASSFQGQGGNYGYTF. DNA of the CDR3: TGTGCCAGCAGCTTCCAGGGGCAGGGGGGAAACTATGGCTACACCTTC.

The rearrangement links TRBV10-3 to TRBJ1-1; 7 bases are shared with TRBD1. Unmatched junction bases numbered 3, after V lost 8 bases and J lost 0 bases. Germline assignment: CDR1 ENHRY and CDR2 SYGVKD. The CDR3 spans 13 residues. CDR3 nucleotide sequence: TGTGCCATCTCAGGGGGTATGAACACTGAAGCTTTCTTT. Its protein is CAISGGMNTEAFF.